The 21 T cell receptor beta chains given below trace back to one sample, sequenced in a study of T cell responses to AZD1222 COVID-19 vaccine. Only in-frame clones appear in the TCRdb table, and some are missing; sequencing was by immunoSEQ multiplex PCR. The profile shows 90,000 to 150,000 clones, around 85% of them singletons. The sequences come from peripheral blood, collected on day 0 of AZD1222 vaccination. The receptors here all came from an adult in good health.

The V call is TRBV29-1, the J call TRBJ1-1, with D uncertain. CDR3 length: 13 amino acids. V lost 7 bases to trimming and J lost 0 bases, with 12 bases between them. Germline loops: CDR1 SQVTM, CDR2 ANQGSEA. The CDR3 region has the DNA TGCAGCGCAGTCGAAGGGATGAACACTGAAGCTTTCTTT. Translating gives CSAVEGMNTEAFF.

J is TRBJ2-7 and V is TRBV18; 8 bases align to TRBD1. The ends lost 3 bases at V and 3 bases at J; junction bases unmatched: 7. CDR1 and CDR2 from the germline V gene are KGHSH and LQKENI. The CDR3 has 15 residues. Here the CDR3 reads CASSPPLQGVYEQYF. CDR3 nucleotides: TGTGCCAGCTCACCCCCGCTACAGGGGGTCTACGAGCAGTACTTC.

This clone was recorded once. The chain has TRBV7-9 and TRBJ1-6; possible D gene TRBD1, 5 bases. Deletions cut 3 bases from V and 11 bases from J, with 8 bases between. The CDR3 loop spans 12 amino acids. CDR1 and CDR2 from the germline V gene are SEHNR and FQNEAQ (reference sequence). The CDR3 DNA reads as TGTGCCAGCAGCTTCGGGGGTGCACCCCTCCACTTT. Residues: CASSFGGAPLHF.

This chain connects TRBV7-8 to TRBJ1-1; no reliable D call. The CDR3 is 12 residues long. Trimming took 1 base from V and 4 from J, leaving 4 bases between them. CDR1 is SGHVS, CDR2 FQNEAQ, per germline. The CDR3 nucleotides are TGTGCCAGCAGCTTAGTTGTCACTGAAGCTTTCTTT. Translated, it gives CASSLVVTEAFF.

CDR3 nucleotides: TGTGCCAGCAGTAATAGCCTTAGCTCCTACGAGCAGTACTTC. This sequence encodes CASSNSLSSYEQYF. The rearrangement joins TRBV7-2 to TRBJ2-7; D is unclear. Per germline, CDR1 SGHTA and CDR2 FQGNSA. Deletions cut 6 bases from V and 0 bases from J, with 12 bases between. The CDR3 is 14 amino acids.

The chain has TRBV7-2 and TRBJ1-6; 9 nucleotides line up with TRBD1. With V trimmed by 5 bases and J by 7 bases, 6 bases remained unmatched. Germline V gives CDR1 SGHTA, CDR2 FQGNSA. The CDR3 extends over 15 amino acids. CDR3 sequence: CASSATGGHNSPLHF. CDR3 sequence (DNA): TGTGCCAGCAGCGCAACAGGGGGCCACAATTCACCCCTCCACTTT.

This chain connects TRBV3-1 (or the pseudogene TRBV3-2) to TRBJ2-1; TRBD2 aligns across 13 bases. This CDR3 comprises 15 residues. The germline V gene encodes CDR1 LGHDT and CDR2 YNNKEL (reference sequence). The ends lost 6 bases at V and 7 bases at J; junction bases unmatched: 6. DNA for the CDR3: TGTGCCAGCAGTCGGGGACTAGCGGGGTATAATGAGCAGTTCTTC. This sequence encodes CASSRGLAGYNEQFF.

This rearrangement joins TRBV11-3 to TRBJ2-1, with 14 bases matching TRBD2. V lost 5 bases and J lost 6; bases outside the gene matches: 12. The CDR3 consists of 18 residues. Looked up from germline, CDR1 is SGHNT and CDR2 is YENEEA. CDR3 bases: TGTGCCAGCAGCCATGGGACTAGCGGGGGCAACGGGGCCAATGAGCAGTTCTTC. As protein: CASSHGTSGGNGANEQFF.

This chain uses TRBV5-1 with TRBJ1-2; tentatively, D is TRBD1 (6 bases). The CDR3 runs to 15 residues. Trimming left V 4 bases short and J 3 bases short, with 16 bases between. Germline lookup yields CDR1 SGHRS and CDR2 YFSETQ. CDR3 sequence: CASSPPTQGDYGYTF. The CDR3 DNA follows: TGCGCCAGCAGCCCACCAACACAGGGAGACTATGGCTACACCTTC.

The chain employs TRBV18 and TRBJ1-5, with 9 bases matching TRBD1. The CDR3 contains 16 residues. The junction had 6 bases not matched to a gene; V was cut back by 2 bases and J by 4 bases. Germline-derived CDR1 and CDR2 are KGHSH and LQKENI. The DNA of the CDR3 is TGTGCCAGCTCACCATTCGAGGGGACAGGGAATCAGCCCCAGCATTTT. It codes for CASSPFEGTGNQPQHF.

This chain joins TRBV6-5 and TRBJ1-2, with D unclear. Trimming shortened V by 6 bases and J by 4 bases, and 12 bases separated the two germline ends. The length of the CDR3 is 13 residues. Germline assignment: CDR1 MNHEY and CDR2 SVGAGI. CDR3 amino acids: CASRGGAIYGYTF. In DNA, the CDR3 is TGTGCCAGCAGGGGTGGAGCGATCTATGGCTACACCTTC.

The chain links TRBV14 to TRBJ1-1; D uncertain. The CDR3 is 14 residues long. The germline CDR1 and CDR2 sequences are SGHDN and FVKESK. Trimming left V 1 base short and J 6 bases short, with 12 bases between. CDR3 sequence reads: CASSQVGWVAEAFF. The CDR3 DNA reads TGTGCCAGCAGCCAAGTAGGTTGGGTCGCTGAAGCTTTCTTT.

This sequence joins TRBV5-6 and TRBJ2-7; 9 bases are a match to TRBD1. CDR1 is SGHDT and CDR2 is YYEEEE in the germline V gene. J gave up 3 bases and V 3 bases, and 7 bases lay outside the gene matches. The CDR3 has 15 amino acids. The CDR3 nucleotides read TGTGCCAGCAGCTGGTCCGGGACAGGGAACTACGAGCAGTACTTC. This sequence encodes CASSWSGTGNYEQYF.

The chain combines TRBV10-1 with TRBJ2-2; the match to TRBD1 covers 11 bases. Trimming took 4 bases from V and 5 from J; bases not matched to a gene: 3. Germline CDR1 is WNHNN and CDR2 is SYGVQD (reference sequence). The CDR3 is 15 amino acids. The CDR3 sequence is CASSVGQGATGELFF. Written as DNA, the CDR3 is TGCGCCAGCAGTGTCGGACAGGGGGCTACCGGGGAGCTGTTTTTT.

The rearrangement uses TRBV11-2 and TRBJ1-2; 7 bases map to TRBD1. The CDR3 covers 15 residues. Germline trimming cut 4 bases from V and 8 bases from J; bases unmatched to any gene: 13. Per germline, CDR1 SGHAT and CDR2 FQNNGV. CDR3 nucleotides: TGTGCCAGCAGCTCCCCCCTCGGACAGGTAGACGGCTACACCTTC. Translating it yields CASSSPLGQVDGYTF. The full variable domain, completed using reference TRBV11-2 and TRBJ1-2, is EAGVAQSPRYKIIEKRQSVAFWCNPISGHATLYWYQQILGQGPKLLIQFQNNGVVDDSQLPKDRFSAERLKGVDSTLKIQPAKLEDSAVYLCASSSPLGQVDGYTFGSGTRLTVV.

This clone occurred a few times. V is TRBV9 and J is TRBJ2-2; 14 bases line up with TRBD2. With 0 bases clipped from V and 1 base from J, the junction kept 5 bases outside the gene matches. Germline V gene data show CDR1 as SGDLS and CDR2 as YYNGEE. The CDR3 length is 19 residues. The CDR3 protein is CASSVAPGLAGGNTGELFF. The CDR3 nucleotides are TGTGCCAGCAGCGTAGCTCCCGGACTAGCGGGGGGGAACACCGGGGAGCTGTTTTTT.

The sample holds one count of this clone. J is TRBJ2-5 and V is TRBV19, with 13 bases matching TRBD2. Trimming at V came to 6 bases and at J to 4 bases, leaving 17 bases not matched to a gene. This CDR3 has 19 residues. CDR1 is LNHDA and CDR2 is SQIVND in the germline V gene (reference sequence). This chain's CDR3 is CASSPHAGTSGTRLETQYF. The CDR3 nucleotides are TGTGCCAGTAGCCCACACGCTGGGACTAGCGGGACAAGATTAGAGACCCAGTACTTC.

The chain employs TRBV28 and TRBJ1-2; 9 bases fit TRBD1. V trimming: 5 bases; J trimming: 7 bases; junction bases outside the gene matches: 5. The CDR3 sequence is 13 residues long. CDR1 is MDHEN and CDR2 is SYDVKM in the germline V gene. CDR3 loop: CASSIRQGGGYTF. CDR3 nucleotides: TGTGCCAGCAGTATACGACAGGGGGGTGGCTACACCTTC.

The chain combines TRBV11-3 with TRBJ1-6, with 7 positions matching TRBD1. Germline V gene lookup returns CDR1 SGHNT and CDR2 YENEEA. This CDR3 region has 15 residues. V lost 3 bases to trimming and J lost 8 bases; unmatched junction nucleotides: 7. DNA of the CDR3: TGTGCCAGCAGCTTTCCAGGGGGTAAAGATTCACCCCTCCACTTT. It yields the protein CASSFPGGKDSPLHF.

The chain combines TRBV19 with TRBJ2-7, with 7 bases matching TRBD2. The CDR3 consists of 13 residues. Germline-derived CDR1 and CDR2 are LNHDA and SQIVND (reference sequence). Unmatched junction bases numbered 5, after V lost 3 bases and J lost 6 bases. The CDR3, as DNA: TGTGCCAGTAGTATCGGCGGGGGTAGCGAGCAGTACTTC. Amino acid sequence: CASSIGGGSEQYF.

The CDR3 DNA sequence: TGTGCCAGCAGTTACCAGGGACGGCCCCAGCATTTT. Protein: CASSYQGRPQHF. The chain recombines TRBV6-6 with TRBJ1-5; weak D call: TRBD1 (5 bases). The germline CDR1 and CDR2 sequences are MNHNY and SVGAGI (reference sequence). Trimming stripped 2 bases from V and 9 bases from J, with 8 bases between. The CDR3 is 12 amino acids.